This T cell receptor beta chain is from a study of cytomegalovirus exposure and HLA in healthy donors. Per the germline V gene, CDR1 is MNHEY and CDR2 is SVGAGI. The V segment lost 6 bases and the J segment 3 bases; nucleotides outside the gene matches: 5. This CDR3 spans 14 amino acids. Sequencing was performed with immunoSEQ multiplex PCR; in TCRdb, only in-frame clones are kept and a portion is missing. The sample contains some 140,000 clones, roughly 90% of which appear only once. The source material was PBMCs. The receptor was derived from a man between 18 and 29 years old in good health and CMV-seronegative. This sequence joins TRBV6-5 and TRBJ2-7; 10 bases are shared with TRBD2. Written as DNA, the CDR3 is TGTGCCAGCAGCCGACTAGCGGGCCACTACGAGCAGTACTTC. Encoded protein: CASSRLAGHYEQYF.